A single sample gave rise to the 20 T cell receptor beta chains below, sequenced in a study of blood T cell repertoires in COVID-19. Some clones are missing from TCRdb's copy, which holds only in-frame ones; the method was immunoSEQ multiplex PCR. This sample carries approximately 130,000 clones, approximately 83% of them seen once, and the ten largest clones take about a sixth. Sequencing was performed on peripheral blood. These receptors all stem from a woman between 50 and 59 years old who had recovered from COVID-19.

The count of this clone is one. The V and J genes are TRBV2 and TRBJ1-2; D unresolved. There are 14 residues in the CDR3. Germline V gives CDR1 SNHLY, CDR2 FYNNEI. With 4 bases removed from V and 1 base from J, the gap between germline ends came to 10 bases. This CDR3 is CASSARGSNYGYTF. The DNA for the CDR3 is TGTGCCAGCAGTGCCCGAGGGAGTAACTATGGCTACACCTTC.

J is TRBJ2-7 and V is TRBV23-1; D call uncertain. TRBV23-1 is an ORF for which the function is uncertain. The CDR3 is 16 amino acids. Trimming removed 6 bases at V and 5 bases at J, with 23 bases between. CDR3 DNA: TGCGCCAGCAGACTTAAAAGGTCCGCGGCAGAGGACGAGCAGTACTTC. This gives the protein CASRLKRSAAEDEQYF.

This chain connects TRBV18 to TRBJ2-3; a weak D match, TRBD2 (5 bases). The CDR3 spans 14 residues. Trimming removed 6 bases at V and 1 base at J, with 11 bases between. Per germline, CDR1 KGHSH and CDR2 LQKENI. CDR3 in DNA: TGTGCCAGCTCCCGAAACGGGGGCACAGATACGCAGTATTTT. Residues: CASSRNGGTDTQYF.

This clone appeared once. CDR3 region: CASSSHRGLKETQYF. CDR3 coding DNA: TGTGCCAGCAGTTCCCACCGGGGACTTAAAGAGACCCAGTACTTC. The chain links TRBV6-6 to TRBJ2-5, with TRBD2 as a possible D gene (6 bases). The CDR3 covers 15 residues. The V gene's germline CDR1 is MNHNY and CDR2 SVGAGI (reference sequence). Trimming stripped 4 bases from V and 3 bases from J, with 15 bases between.

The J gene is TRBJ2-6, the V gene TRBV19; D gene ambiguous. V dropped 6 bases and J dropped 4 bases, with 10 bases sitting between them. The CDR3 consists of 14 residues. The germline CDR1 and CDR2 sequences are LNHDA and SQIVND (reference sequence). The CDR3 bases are TGTGCCAGTAGAACAATTTTCGGGGCCAACGTCCTGACTTTC. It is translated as CASRTIFGANVLTF.

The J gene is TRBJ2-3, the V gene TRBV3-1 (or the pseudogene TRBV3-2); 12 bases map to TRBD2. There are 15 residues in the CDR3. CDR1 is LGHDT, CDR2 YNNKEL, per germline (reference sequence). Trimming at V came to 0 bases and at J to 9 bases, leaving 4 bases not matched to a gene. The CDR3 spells CASSQDRLAGGTQYF. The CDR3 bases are TGTGCCAGCAGCCAAGATCGGCTAGCGGGAGGGACGCAGTATTTT.

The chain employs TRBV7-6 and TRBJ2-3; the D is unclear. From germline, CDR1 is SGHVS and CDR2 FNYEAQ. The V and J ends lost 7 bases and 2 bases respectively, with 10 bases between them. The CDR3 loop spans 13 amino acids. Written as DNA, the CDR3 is TGTGCCAGCAACCCCGCGAACACAGATACGCAGTATTTT. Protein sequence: CASNPANTDTQYF.

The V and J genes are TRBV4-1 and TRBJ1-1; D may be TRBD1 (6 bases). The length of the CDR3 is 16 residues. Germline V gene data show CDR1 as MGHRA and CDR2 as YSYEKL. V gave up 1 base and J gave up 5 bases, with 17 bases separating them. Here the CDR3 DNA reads TGCGCCAGCAGCCAAGTTACGGGGGGCAAGGGGACTGAAGCTTTCTTT. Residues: CASSQVTGGKGTEAFF.

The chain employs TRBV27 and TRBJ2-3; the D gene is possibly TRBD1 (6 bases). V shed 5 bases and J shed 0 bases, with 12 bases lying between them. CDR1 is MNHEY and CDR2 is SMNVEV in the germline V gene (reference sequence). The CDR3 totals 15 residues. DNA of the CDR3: TGTGCCAGCAGTCTAGACAGGAGCAGCACAGATACGCAGTATTTT. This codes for CASSLDRSSTDTQYF.

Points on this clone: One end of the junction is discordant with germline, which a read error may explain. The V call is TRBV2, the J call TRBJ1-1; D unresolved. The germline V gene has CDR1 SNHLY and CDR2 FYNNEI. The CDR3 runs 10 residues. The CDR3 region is CASSDRVACF. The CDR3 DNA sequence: TGTGCCAGCAGTGATCGCGTCGCATGCTTT.

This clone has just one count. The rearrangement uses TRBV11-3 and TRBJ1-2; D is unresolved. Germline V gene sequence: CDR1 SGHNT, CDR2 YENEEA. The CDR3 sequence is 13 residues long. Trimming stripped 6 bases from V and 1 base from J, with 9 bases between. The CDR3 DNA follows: TGTGCCAGCAGTCCCGGCGGTAACTATGGCTACACCTTC. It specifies CASSPGGNYGYTF.

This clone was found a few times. The DNA of the CDR3 is TGTGCCAGTAGTATCCGGGACAGGGGAGGCAATCAGCCCCAGCATTTT. It is translated as CASSIRDRGGNQPQHF. The chain couples TRBV19 to TRBJ1-5; 10 bases align to TRBD1. The CDR3 covers 16 residues. V shed 3 bases, J shed 2 bases, and the junction held 4 bases outside the gene matches. Germline assignment: CDR1 LNHDA and CDR2 SQIVND (reference sequence).

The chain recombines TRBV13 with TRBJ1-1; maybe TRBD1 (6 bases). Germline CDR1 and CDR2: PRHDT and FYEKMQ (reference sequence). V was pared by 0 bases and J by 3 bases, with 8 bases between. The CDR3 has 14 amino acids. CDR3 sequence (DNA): TGTGCCAGCAGCTTAGGAGGGGGAGACACTGAAGCTTTCTTT. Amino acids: CASSLGGGDTEAFF.

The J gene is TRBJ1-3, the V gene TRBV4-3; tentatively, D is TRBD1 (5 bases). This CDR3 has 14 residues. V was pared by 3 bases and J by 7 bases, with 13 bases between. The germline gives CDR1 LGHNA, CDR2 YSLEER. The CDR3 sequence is CASSQGEGWNTIYF. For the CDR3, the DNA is TGCGCCAGCAGCCAGGGGGAGGGGTGGAACACCATATATTTT.

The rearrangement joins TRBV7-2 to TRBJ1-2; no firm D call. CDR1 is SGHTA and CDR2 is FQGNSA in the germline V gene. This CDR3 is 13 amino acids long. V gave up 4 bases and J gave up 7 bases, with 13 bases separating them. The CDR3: CASSSSLEAGYTF. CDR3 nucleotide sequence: TGTGCCAGCAGCTCTAGCCTAGAGGCTGGCTACACCTTC.

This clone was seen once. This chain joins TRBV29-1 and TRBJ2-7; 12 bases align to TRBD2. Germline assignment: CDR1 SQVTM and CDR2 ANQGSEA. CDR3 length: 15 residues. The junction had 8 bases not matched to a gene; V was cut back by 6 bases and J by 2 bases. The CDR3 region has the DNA TGCAGCGTCCGCGGACTAGCGGGATTCACCTACGAGCAGTACTTC. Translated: CSVRGLAGFTYEQYF.

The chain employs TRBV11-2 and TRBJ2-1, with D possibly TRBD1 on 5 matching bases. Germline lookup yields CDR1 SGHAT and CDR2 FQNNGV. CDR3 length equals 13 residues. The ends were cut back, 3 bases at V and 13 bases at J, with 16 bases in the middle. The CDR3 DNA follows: TGTGCCAGCAGCTTTTTGGTACGTCAGGGTCAGTTCTTC. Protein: CASSFLVRQGQFF.

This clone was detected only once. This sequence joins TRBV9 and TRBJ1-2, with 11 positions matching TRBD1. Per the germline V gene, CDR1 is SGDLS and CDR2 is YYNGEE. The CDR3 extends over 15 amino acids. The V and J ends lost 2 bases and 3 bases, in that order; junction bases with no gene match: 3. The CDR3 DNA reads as TGTGCCAGCAGCGTTGGACAGGGGGCGGACTATGGCTACACCTTC. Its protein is CASSVGQGADYGYTF.

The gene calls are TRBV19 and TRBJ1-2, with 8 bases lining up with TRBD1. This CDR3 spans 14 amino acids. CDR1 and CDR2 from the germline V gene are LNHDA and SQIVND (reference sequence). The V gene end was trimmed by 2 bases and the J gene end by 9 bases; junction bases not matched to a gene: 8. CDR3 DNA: TGTGCCAGTAGTATAAGCGGACAGGGCGCACGCTACACCTTC. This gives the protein CASSISGQGARYTF.

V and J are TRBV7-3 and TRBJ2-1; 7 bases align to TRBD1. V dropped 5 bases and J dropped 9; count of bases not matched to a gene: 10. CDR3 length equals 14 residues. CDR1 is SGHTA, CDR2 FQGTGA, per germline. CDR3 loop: CASSDPPTGFEQFF. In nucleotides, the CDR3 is TGTGCCAGCAGCGATCCTCCGACAGGGTTTGAGCAGTTCTTC.